The present entry profiles one T cell receptor (beta chain) with its context. The antigen is unknown. The junction had 14 bases not matched to a gene; V was cut back by 5 bases and J by 7 bases. This CDR3 spans 15 amino acids. Germline lookup yields CDR1 SGHVS and CDR2 FQNEAQ. These data come from a study of identical twins. Study-level results: Weaker excess twin sharing was seen among beta out-of-frame sequences. Sequences that were out-of-frame, alpha and twin-shared displayed an excess of low generation probability. Zero-insertion findings could be partly confounded by invariant cells (MAIT and iNKT cells).

TCRdb re-called the 5' RACE reads with MiXCR, one entry per CDR3 protein. The sample shows about 1.7 million distinct CDR3 sequences, 25% to 35% of them seen only once. There were only healthy Caucasians among the donors. This TCR was sampled from a newborn girl in good health. The sequencing sample was made of cord blood. This chain links TRBV7-8 with TRBJ2-7, with TRBD2 matching 7 bases. Here the CDR3 reads CASSPTGLRHNEQYF. CDR3 in DNA: TGTGCCAGCAGCCCAACGGGACTAAGACACAATGAGCAGTACTTC.